This paragraph covers one TCR beta chain sequence. Its antigen is not known. The identical CDR3 is also encoded by other nucleotide sequences in the sample. This entry comes from a study of OX40 agonist ivuxolimab in advanced cancers. Study-level information: The drug used for patients, ivuxolimab, was an agonistic anti-OX40 (CD134) antibody. A partial response was reached by three patients: one with hepatocellular carcinoma and two with cutaneous melanoma.

Some clones are missing from TCRdb's copy, which holds only in-frame ones; the method was immunoSEQ multiplex PCR. This repertoire shows roughly 44,000 clones, more than 75% found once; its top ten account for 10% to 15%. The study's findings and limits: Relative to CD4+, CD8+ T cells held more expanded clones on average.

This CDR3 contains 13 residues. The V gene end was trimmed by 1 base and the J gene end by 8 bases; junction bases not matched to a gene: 3. From germline, CDR1 is SEHNR and CDR2 FQNEAQ (reference sequence). The TCR was taken from an adult with an advanced solid tumor such as melanoma, head and neck, liver or kidney cancer. The sequencing used CD4+ or CD8+ T cells sorted from blood, collected in a trial of the OX40 agonist ivuxolimab. J is TRBJ1-2 and V is TRBV7-9, with TRBD1 identical over 8 bases. DNA of the CDR3: TGTGCCAGCAGCTTAGGGACAGGGTACGGCTACACCTTC. It yields the protein CASSLGTGYGYTF. The full variable domain, in which reference TRBV7-9 and TRBJ1-2 provide the parts outside the CDR3, is DTGVSQNPRHKITKRGQNVTFRCDPISEHNRLYWYRQTLGQGPEFLTYFQNEAQLEKSRLLSDRFSAERPKGSFSTLEIQRTEQGDSAMYLCASSLGTGYGYTFGSGTRLTVV.